The 7 T cell receptor beta chains given below trace back to one sample, sequenced in a study of human T cells and chemical hapten exposure. Time point indicated: patch test 1, 2 weeks after DPC sensitization. Documented treatment: therapeutic diphenylcyclopropenone sensitization with weekly scalp DPC. Each CDR3 protein gets one entry after TCRdb re-called the RACE reads with MiXCR. The table lists about 360,000 distinct CDR3 sequences, about 7% of them singletons. The material was whole blood, obtained in connection with sensitization to the hapten diphenylcyclopropenone (DPC). Receptors were obtained from a woman aged 18-30 years with alopecia areata. Some clones in this sample may be carry-over from other donors' samples.

This clonotype was seen a handful of times. CDR3 DNA sequence: TGTGCCAGCAGCCCGTACAGGGTGCCCTCCGACGGAAACACCATATATTTT. Translating it yields CASSPYRVPSDGNTIYF. V and J are TRBV7-8 and TRBJ1-3; tentatively, D is TRBD1 (6 bases). This CDR3 has 17 amino acids. From germline, CDR1 is SGHVS and CDR2 FQNEAQ. Trimming removed 5 bases at V and 4 bases at J, with 21 bases between.

This clonotype was seen repeatedly, ten times or more. V usage is TRBV3-1 and J usage is TRBJ1-2; D not certain. The ends were cut back, 4 bases at V and 5 bases at J, with 17 bases in the middle. This CDR3 has 15 amino acids. CDR1 is LGHDT, CDR2 YNNKEL, per germline (reference sequence). CDR3 nucleotide sequence: TGTGCCAGCAGCCCTTCCGAGAGCGTTATTTATGGCTACACCTTC. Encoded protein: CASSPSESVIYGYTF.

At least ten counts were recorded for this clonotype. This chain joins TRBV24-1 and TRBJ2-7, with D possibly being TRBD1 or TRBD2 (5 bases each). Trimming cost V 3 bases and J 2 bases, with 10 bases left between them. This CDR3 comprises 14 residues. Germline V lookup: CDR1 KGHDR, CDR2 SFDVKD. Here the CDR3 reads CATSDGTEAYEQYF. Here the CDR3 DNA reads TGTGCCACCAGTGATGGGACGGAGGCCTACGAGCAGTACTTC.

This clonotype was detected ten times or more. This chain connects TRBV5-1 to TRBJ2-1, with D maybe TRBD1 (5 bases). This CDR3 region has 13 residues. Germline V gene data show CDR1 as SGHRS and CDR2 as YFSETQ. V gave up 0 bases and J gave up 9 bases, with 10 bases separating them. The CDR3 is CASSLGQGGEQFF. In DNA form, the CDR3 reads TGCGCCAGCAGCTTGGGGCAGGGTGGTGAGCAGTTCTTC.

The sample holds many counts of this clonotype. The chain uses TRBV6-2 or TRBV6-3 and TRBJ2-1; 7 nucleotides match TRBD2. The V segment lost 0 bases and the J segment 3 bases; nucleotides outside the gene matches: 8. Germline V gene lookup returns CDR1 MNHEY and CDR2 SVGEGT. CDR3 length: 17 residues. Here the CDR3 reads CASSYSPPSGVYNEQFF. Written as DNA, the CDR3 is TGTGCCAGCAGTTACTCCCCACCCAGCGGGGTCTACAATGAGCAGTTCTTC.

This clonotype was observed many times. The chain has TRBV6-2 or TRBV6-3 and TRBJ1-1, with no clear D. This CDR3 has 15 residues. Germline-derived CDR1 and CDR2 are MNHEY and SVGEGT. The germline V and J ends were trimmed by 2 bases and 6 bases, with 16 bases remaining between them. CDR3 in amino acids: CASSYVGIRTPEAFF. CDR3 bases: TGTGCCAGCAGTTACGTGGGCATCAGGACCCCTGAAGCTTTCTTT.

The chain combines TRBV20-1 with TRBJ2-3, with a tentative D call TRBD1 (5 bases). CDR3 size: 13 residues. Germline V gene data show CDR1 as DFQATT and CDR2 as SNEGSKA (reference sequence). Trimming pared 6 bases from V and 3 bases from J, leaving 13 bases between. DNA for the CDR3: TGCAGTGCGAGGCAGGGCCTAACAGATACGCAGTATTTT. Protein: CSARQGLTDTQYF.